This T cell receptor (beta chain) was sequenced during a study of identical twins. Overall study findings and caveats: Monozygotic twins shared more out-of-frame TCR alpha than recombination models predicted. Abundant beta clonotypes from cord blood bore fewer insertions; memory repertoires lacked this pattern. Weaker excess twin sharing was observed in beta out-of-frame sequences.

MiXCR, applied by TCRdb to the 5' RACE reads, yields one record per CDR3 protein. The sample yields under 300,000 distinct CDR3 sequences, over 9.5% seen once. On this clonotype: The antigen is unknown.

The CDR3 is 15 amino acids. Per the germline V gene, CDR1 is SGHRS and CDR2 is YFSETQ. The V gene end was trimmed by 5 bases and the J gene end by 2 bases; junction bases not matched to a gene: 9. There were only healthy Caucasians among the donors. Another study also made use of these data, one on yellow fever vaccine responses in identical twins.

The TCR originated in a woman between 18 and 29 years old in good health. Specimen: memory (CD45RO+) T cells sorted from blood. The chain joins TRBV5-1 to TRBJ1-1, with 7 bases that match TRBD1. The DNA of the CDR3 is TGCGCCAGCAGAAGACAGGGTGATGACAACACTGAAGCTTTCTTT. It is translated as CASRRQGDDNTEAFF.